This entry concerns a single T cell receptor beta chain. The sample has other DNA sequences that encode this CDR3 too. Across several immunoSEQ plates, the genomic DNA of each subset was split evenly. Some clones are missing from TCRdb's copy, which holds only in-frame ones; the method was immunoSEQ multiplex PCR. The table includes 900,000 to 1,200,000 clones, 78% detected once. This record comes from a study of shared clonotypes between healthy human individuals. This CDR3 has 13 residues. Germline CDR1 and CDR2: SNHLY and FYNNEI. Trimming took 1 base from V and 5 from J, leaving 8 bases between them. All donors were Caucasian adults living in Nashville, Tennessee.

The sample comprised memory CD4+ T cells from PBMCs. Subset specified: CD45RA-negative fraction. The rearrangement links TRBV2 to TRBJ2-5, with a possible D match to TRBD2 (6 bases). This receptor was taken from a young man in good health. Some clones in this sample may be carry-over from other donors' samples. The CDR3 loop reads CASSEGGKETQYF. As DNA, the CDR3 is TGTGCCAGCAGTGAAGGCGGGAAGGAGACCCAGTACTTC.